This T cell receptor beta chain was retrieved from a study of control samples from healthy donors and cancer patients (dated by TCRdb to the early 2020s). Library preparation employed the immunoSEQ multiplex PCR assay. What TCRdb holds here is the immuneACCESS table cut down to in-frame rearrangements. Part of the clones is not present; checked against another copy, under half of the missing clones reflect an unresolved V gene, and the others are unexplained. The table for this sample lists about 97,000 clones; more than 85% of them were counted only once. In total, the top ten clones hold approximately 8.3% of the sample. About this clone itself: Its antigen remains unidentified. No clone much larger than this one lies a single base away; base qualities are absent.

From cysteine to phenylalanine, the CDR3 is 16 amino acids long. Only the CDR3 region is kept as DNA, spanning 48 bases read in frame from base 1. CDR1 is given as SEHNR and CDR2 as FQNEAQ, both from the germline V gene (reference sequence). Germline trimming: 5 bases from V, 3 bases from J; junction bases outside gene matches: 10. This receptor was identified in a young man in good health. The specimen was blood. The chain is assembled from TRBV7-9 and TRBJ2-3, with TRBD1 matching 8 junction bases. Read as DNA, the sequence is TGTGCCAGCAGCCCGACGCCGGGACAGGCAACAGATACGCAGTATTTT. Its coded protein is CASSPTPGQATDTQYF.